The 26 T cell receptor beta chains presented below share a single source sample, sequenced in a study of cytomegalovirus exposure and HLA in healthy donors. PCR employed 60 Vbeta and 13 Jbeta primers. Only in-frame clones appear in the TCRdb table, and some are missing; sequencing was by immunoSEQ multiplex PCR. The table includes roughly 140,000 clones, 72% detected once. Sequences were obtained from PBMCs. The origin of the receptors is a man aged 35 to 55 in good health and CMV-seronegative.

The chain couples TRBV5-4 to TRBJ2-2; 7 positions match TRBD2. This CDR3 has 16 amino acids. V was pared by 2 bases and J by 4 bases, with 8 bases of the junction left unmatched. CDR1 is SGHNT, CDR2 YYREEE, per germline (reference sequence). The CDR3 DNA follows: TGTGCCAGCAGCTTCTTCCCCCGGGGGGTCACCGGGGAGCTGTTTTTT. It is translated as CASSFFPRGVTGELFF.

The chain recombines TRBV28 with TRBJ1-3; no reliable D call. Germline V gene lookup returns CDR1 MDHEN and CDR2 SYDVKM. Deletions cut 5 bases from V and 0 bases from J, with 14 bases between. The CDR3 sequence is 16 residues long. The CDR3 region has the DNA TGTGCCAGCAGTCGTCCGGGATCACCCTCTGGAAACACCATATATTTT. It encodes CASSRPGSPSGNTIYF.

J is TRBJ2-5 and V is TRBV7-9; perhaps TRBD2 as D (6 bases). Germline V gives CDR1 SEHNR, CDR2 FQNEAQ (reference sequence). CDR3 size: 15 residues. Trimming pared 5 bases from V and 3 bases from J, leaving 16 bases between. DNA of the CDR3: TGTGCCAGCAGCCGAACTAGGGCGGGGAAAGAGACCCAGTACTTC. This gives the protein CASSRTRAGKETQYF.

V gene TRBV30 combines with J gene TRBJ1-3, with 8 nucleotides matching TRBD1. Germline assignment: CDR1 GTSNPN and CDR2 SVGIG (reference sequence). V was pared by 4 bases and J by 4 bases, with 3 bases of the junction left unmatched. CDR3 length: 13 residues. CDR3 loop: CAWNTGGGNTIYF. Here the CDR3 DNA reads TGTGCCTGGAACACAGGGGGGGGAAACACCATATATTTT.

This chain uses TRBV4-3 with TRBJ1-4, with 10 bases that match TRBD1. Germline assignment: CDR1 LGHNA and CDR2 YSLEER. Unmatched junction bases numbered 9, after V lost 3 bases and J lost 8 bases. The CDR3 consists of 16 residues. CDR3 residues: CASSHLQTGGKEKLFF. The CDR3 DNA reads as TGCGCCAGCAGCCACCTTCAGACAGGGGGCAAAGAAAAACTGTTTTTT.

The J gene is TRBJ2-3, the V gene TRBV25-1, with D perhaps matching TRBD1 (8 bases). CDR3 length: 17 residues. Germline V gene lookup returns CDR1 MGHDK and CDR2 SYGVNS. V was clipped by 2 bases and J by 2 bases, with 17 bases between them. CDR3 in amino acids: CASSESGTGPFTDTQYF. CDR3 coding DNA: TGTGCCAGCAGTGAAAGCGGGACAGGTCCCTTCACAGATACGCAGTATTTT.

The J gene is TRBJ1-1, the V gene TRBV7-3; D may be TRBD1 (5 bases). Germline V gives CDR1 SGHTA, CDR2 FQGTGA. The CDR3 runs 15 residues. V was pared by 2 bases and J by 3 bases, with 13 bases between. Here the CDR3 DNA reads TGTGCCAGCAGCTTAGGGGCGGGAAGAGACACTGAAGCTTTCTTT. Amino acid sequence: CASSLGAGRDTEAFF.

The rearrangement links TRBV5-6 to TRBJ2-2; TRBD2 matches at 12 bases. There are 18 residues in the CDR3. After removal of 5 bases from V and 4 bases from J, the junction contained 12 bases not matched to a gene. CDR1 is SGHDT, CDR2 YYEEEE, per germline. The CDR3 bases are TGTGCCAGCAGGCATGGCCCACTAGCGGGGGGTCTCACCGGGGAGCTGTTTTTT. The encoded protein is CASRHGPLAGGLTGELFF.

The chain links TRBV5-4 to TRBJ1-1; D perhaps matches TRBD1 (6 bases). The V gene's germline CDR1 is SGHNT and CDR2 YYREEE (reference sequence). V lost 7 bases and J lost 3, with 16 bases in between. The CDR3 consists of 14 residues. The CDR3 region has the DNA TGTGCCAGCGGGGTAGGGGGGAGGGACACTGAAGCTTTCTTT. Its translation is CASGVGGRDTEAFF.

The chain joins TRBV12-5 to TRBJ2-3; maybe TRBD2 (6 bases). The CDR3 covers 16 residues. Trimming shortened V by 0 bases and J by 4 bases, and 14 bases separated the two germline ends. The germline V gene encodes CDR1 LGHNT and CDR2 FRNRAP. The CDR3 bases are TGTGCTAGTGGTTTGGTCCTAAGGAGGGGATCAGATACGCAGTATTTT. Protein sequence: CASGLVLRRGSDTQYF.

The chain uses TRBV10-3 and TRBJ2-5; no definite D call. The CDR3 is 11 amino acids. Germline V gives CDR1 ENHRY, CDR2 SYGVKD. The V and J ends lost 3 bases and 6 bases respectively, with 5 bases between them. Here the CDR3 DNA reads TGTGCCATCAGTGATGTAAAGACCCAGTACTTC. This sequence encodes CAISDVKTQYF.

V usage is TRBV5-8 and J usage is TRBJ1-5; the match to TRBD1 covers 9 bases. CDR3 size: 13 residues. Germline V gene data show CDR1 as SGHTS and CDR2 as YDEGEE. V was clipped by 4 bases and J by 10 bases; unmatched bases: 6. CDR3 region: CASSRRDRVPQHF. CDR3 bases: TGTGCCAGCAGCCGCCGGGACAGGGTACCCCAGCATTTT.

The rearrangement links TRBV10-3 to TRBJ2-2; possibly TRBD2 for D (6 bases). CDR1 is ENHRY, CDR2 SYGVKD, per germline. CDR3 length: 14 residues. The V end was cut by 10 bases, the J end by 4 bases, with 16 bases between. This CDR3 is CATGAGLGTGELFF. CDR3 coding DNA: TGTGCCACCGGCGCGGGGCTGGGCACCGGGGAGCTGTTTTTT.

V gene TRBV5-1 combines with J gene TRBJ1-4; the D gene is possibly TRBD1 (6 bases). CDR1 SGHRS and CDR2 YFSETQ come from the germline V gene. The V end was cut by 5 bases, the J end by 0 bases, with 11 bases between. The CDR3 length is 15 residues. CDR3 loop: CASSRDTPTNEKLFF. In nucleotides, the CDR3 is TGCGCCAGCAGTAGGGACACCCCAACTAATGAAAAACTGTTTTTT. Together with reference TRBV5-1 and TRBJ1-4, the CDR3 gives the full variable domain: KAGVTQTPRYLIKTRGQQVTLSCSPISGHRSVSWYQQTPGQGLQFLFEYFSETQRNKGNFPGRFSGRQFSNSRSEMNVSTLELGDSALYLCASSRDTPTNEKLFFGSGTQLSVL.

The table lists this clone with a few counts. The V and J genes are TRBV5-1 and TRBJ2-3; 11 positions match TRBD2. The CDR3 loop spans 17 amino acids. The trim removed 0 bases at V and 2 bases at J, leaving 5 bases unmatched. Germline CDR1 and CDR2: SGHRS and YFSETQ. The CDR3 bases are TGCGCCAGCAGCTTGGGGGGACTAGCGGCTTTCACAGATACGCAGTATTTT. Translating it yields CASSLGGLAAFTDTQYF.

V gene TRBV7-6 combines with J gene TRBJ2-7; 11 nucleotides agree with TRBD2. CDR3 length: 18 residues. V lost 5 bases, J lost 5 bases, and 17 bases stayed unmatched. Germline V gene lookup returns CDR1 SGHVS and CDR2 FNYEAQ. CDR3 sequence reads: CASSQALVGSGGANEQYF. CDR3 in DNA: TGTGCCAGCAGCCAGGCCCTCGTAGGTAGCGGGGGGGCGAACGAGCAGTACTTC.

The chain combines TRBV6-1 with TRBJ2-7; 9 bases line up with TRBD1. CDR3 length: 13 residues. The V segment lost 6 bases and the J segment 5 bases; nucleotides outside the gene matches: 5. Looked up from germline, CDR1 is MNHNS and CDR2 is SASEGT. CDR3 loop: CASRRDRVHEQYF. The CDR3, as DNA: TGTGCCAGCAGACGGGACAGGGTTCACGAGCAGTACTTC.

This chain connects TRBV6-5 to TRBJ2-1, with D uncertain. The CDR3 sequence is 15 residues long. V was pared by 7 bases and J by 0 bases, with 13 bases between. Germline CDR1 and CDR2: MNHEY and SVGAGI. The CDR3 nucleotides are TGTGCCAGCACCCCCCGTGCGAGCTCCTACAATGAGCAGTTCTTC. Translating it yields CASTPRASSYNEQFF.

The rearrangement uses TRBV7-9 and TRBJ1-1; D is undetermined. The CDR3 is 13 residues long. Germline assignment: CDR1 SEHNR and CDR2 FQNEAQ (reference sequence). The V and J ends lost 3 bases and 5 bases respectively, with 10 bases between them. The CDR3 region is CASSFSTGTEAFF. The CDR3 region has the DNA TGTGCCAGCAGCTTTAGTACGGGGACTGAAGCTTTCTTT.

This chain joins TRBV9 and TRBJ2-7, with TRBD1 matching 8 bases. V dropped 0 bases and J dropped 1; count of bases not matched to a gene: 3. Germline assignment: CDR1 SGDLS and CDR2 YYNGEE. This CDR3 contains 15 residues. CDR3 sequence: CASSVGTGLSYEQYF. The DNA of the CDR3 is TGTGCCAGCAGCGTAGGGACAGGGCTTTCCTACGAGCAGTACTTC.

The gene calls are TRBV4-1 and TRBJ1-1; D remains unclear. In germline, CDR1 is MGHRA, CDR2 YSYEKL. V shed 6 bases and J shed 0 bases, with 14 bases lying between them. The CDR3 has 15 amino acids. CDR3: CASRRAADLNTEAFF. DNA of the CDR3: TGCGCCAGCAGGCGGGCGGCAGATCTGAACACTGAAGCTTTCTTT.

CDR3 sequence: CASSLGGGTGSYEQYF. CDR3 DNA sequence: TGTGCCAGCAGCTTAGGGGGAGGTACGGGCTCCTACGAGCAGTACTTC. V gene TRBV7-2 combines with J gene TRBJ2-7, with D maybe TRBD2 (6 bases). This CDR3 has 16 amino acids. V was trimmed by 1 base and J by 0 bases, leaving 13 bases between them. The germline V gene encodes CDR1 SGHTA and CDR2 FQGNSA.

V gene TRBV7-8 combines with J gene TRBJ1-4; D unclear. V shed 5 bases and J shed 4 bases, with 14 bases lying between them. The germline gives CDR1 SGHVS, CDR2 FQNEAQ. The CDR3 has 15 amino acids. CDR3 region: CASSPLGNLNEKLFF. The CDR3 nucleotides are TGTGCCAGCAGCCCACTAGGGAACCTTAATGAAAAACTGTTTTTT.

The gene calls are TRBV6-5 and TRBJ1-1; TRBD1 matches 7 bases. This CDR3 is built from 14 residues. Per germline, CDR1 MNHEY and CDR2 SVGAGI. The V gene end was trimmed by 6 bases and the J gene end by 2 bases; junction bases not matched to a gene: 6. CDR3 bases: TGTGCCAGCAGACGGACAGGCTTCAACACTGAAGCTTTCTTT. Protein: CASRRTGFNTEAFF.

The chain combines TRBV6-1 with TRBJ2-7, with 8 bases identical to TRBD1. This CDR3 is 14 amino acids long. Germline CDR1 MNHNS, CDR2 SASEGT. V dropped 4 bases and J dropped 4; count of bases not matched to a gene: 6. The CDR3 sequence is CASSGTTGAYEQYF. DNA of the CDR3: TGTGCCAGCAGTGGAACGACAGGGGCTTACGAGCAGTACTTC.

Remarks on this clone: The junction shows a germline mismatch at one end, possibly a read error. This sequence joins TRBV5-1 and TRBJ2-7; 7 bases align to TRBD1. Germline V gene lookup returns CDR1 SGHRS and CDR2 YFSETQ. The CDR3 is 14 amino acids. The CDR3 region has the DNA TGCGTCAGCAGCTTAACGACAGGGAGCGACGAGCAGTACTTC. It yields the protein CVSSLTTGSDEQYF.